The 19 T cell receptor beta chains below were found in one sample sequenced in a study of CD8 T cells in Susac syndrome. An input of about 0.45 to 1 ug of RNA was subjected to reverse transcription using random hexamers. TCRdb called the immunoSEQ multiplex PCR reads again in MiXCR, with one record for every CDR3 protein. Of 180,000 or so distinct CDR3 sequences listed, just under 95% are singletons. Source material: CD4+ T cells from PBMCs. The receptors were sampled from a human donor in good health.

The chain uses TRBV19 and TRBJ1-1; D remains ambiguous. V lost 7 bases, J lost 1 base, and 10 bases lay in between. The germline CDR1 and CDR2 sequences are LNHDA and SQIVND (reference sequence). The CDR3 has 13 residues. The CDR3 loop reads CASIPNRNTEAFF. The CDR3 DNA reads TGTGCCAGTATTCCCAATAGGAACACTGAAGCTTTCTTT.

This chain connects TRBV6-2 or TRBV6-3 to TRBJ2-1; D unresolved. V dropped 4 bases and J dropped 3 bases, with 7 bases sitting between them. This CDR3 region has 13 residues. Germline V gene sequence: CDR1 MNHEY, CDR2 SVGEGT. The CDR3 sequence: CASSSGYYNEQFF. The CDR3 DNA is TGTGCCAGCAGTTCTGGTTACTACAATGAGCAGTTCTTC.

CDR3 protein: CAWGLEGSNQPQHF. The CDR3 region has the DNA TGTGCCTGGGGACTCGAGGGGAGCAATCAGCCCCAGCATTTT. This chain uses TRBV30 with TRBJ1-5, with D maybe TRBD1 (5 bases). The CDR3 length is 14 residues. Germline CDR1 reads GTSNPN; CDR2 reads SVGIG (reference sequence). Trimming cost V 5 bases and J 1 base, with 12 bases left between them.

J is TRBJ1-2 and V is TRBV7-9; 9 bases are shared with TRBD1. The CDR3 runs 15 residues. V gave up 3 bases and J gave up 2 bases; unmatched junction bases: 4. The V gene's germline CDR1 is SEHNR and CDR2 FQNEAQ (reference sequence). The chain's CDR3 is CASSLGQGHNYGYTF. CDR3 bases: TGTGCCAGCAGCTTGGGACAGGGACACAACTATGGCTACACCTTC.

Comment on this clonotype: At one end, the junction sequence differs from germline, possibly due to a read error. This sequence joins TRBV20-1 and TRBJ2-1; 11 bases align to TRBD2. The CDR3 loop spans 14 amino acids. Germline CDR1 is DFQATT and CDR2 is SNEGSKA (reference sequence). The CDR3 nucleotides read TGCAGTGCGGGGGGGACTAGCGGATACAATGATCAGTTCTTC. Translating it yields CSAGGTSGYNDQFF.

This rearrangement joins TRBV3-1 to TRBJ1-2, with 9 bases that match TRBD1. This CDR3 is 14 amino acids long. Germline trimming cut 0 bases from V and 8 bases from J; bases unmatched to any gene: 4. Germline CDR1 LGHDT, CDR2 YNNKEL (reference sequence). DNA of the CDR3: TGTGCCAGCAGCCAAGATCAGGGGACAGGGGGCTACACCTTC. It encodes CASSQDQGTGGYTF.

The rearrangement joins TRBV29-1 to TRBJ2-5; tentative D call: TRBD1 (5 bases). CDR1 and CDR2 from the germline V gene are SQVTM and ANQGSEA. The V end lost 7 bases, the J end lost 5 bases, and 17 bases lay between the germline ends. The CDR3 totals 13 residues. CDR3 protein: CSDLQPPGETQYF. The DNA of the CDR3 is TGCAGCGACCTACAGCCCCCAGGGGAGACCCAGTACTTC.

The chain has TRBV4-3 and TRBJ2-7; 10 bases map to TRBD2. With 2 bases clipped from V and 7 bases from J, the junction kept 5 bases outside the gene matches. CDR1 and CDR2 (germline): LGHNA, YSLEER. CDR3 length equals 14 residues. CDR3: CASSQSGRVGEQYF. The CDR3 coding sequence is TGCGCCAGCAGCCAAAGCGGGAGGGTGGGTGAGCAGTACTTC.

The table lists this clonotype with a count of one. The V call is TRBV15, the J call TRBJ1-6; D remains unclear. CDR1 is LNHNV, CDR2 YYDKDF, per germline (reference sequence). The CDR3 is 16 amino acids. Between the trimmed V and J ends, which lost 0 bases and 7 bases, there was a span of 13 bases. Here the CDR3 DNA reads TGTGCCACCAGCAGAGATTTGGGGTCAGACAATTCACCCCTCCACTTT. Translation: CATSRDLGSDNSPLHF.

This chain joins TRBV4-2 and TRBJ2-1; no reliable D call. V lost 5 bases to trimming and J lost 0 bases, with 14 bases between them. Germline values: CDR1 LGHNA, CDR2 YNFKEQ. The CDR3 is 16 residues long. The CDR3 bases are TGTGCCAGCAGCAGCCAAGTGGTGAGCTCCTACAATGAGCAGTTCTTC. Translation gives CASSSQVVSSYNEQFF.

This sequence joins TRBV7-6 and TRBJ2-1; D perhaps matches TRBD1 (5 bases). V lost 4 bases and J 9 bases, leaving 10 bases between the germline ends. The germline V gene has CDR1 SGHVS and CDR2 FNYEAQ. The CDR3 spans 12 residues. The CDR3 is CASSWTSFEQFF. The CDR3, as DNA: TGTGCCAGCAGCTGGACAAGCTTTGAGCAGTTCTTC.

The V gene is TRBV12-3 or TRBV12-4, the J gene TRBJ2-1; possibly TRBD1 for D (6 bases). The CDR3 extends over 13 amino acids. The germline V and J ends were trimmed by 4 bases and 8 bases, with 12 bases remaining between them. The CDR3 reads CASSSSGVHEQFF. CDR3 nucleotide sequence: TGTGCCAGCAGTTCCTCAGGGGTCCATGAGCAGTTCTTC.

V and J are TRBV11-3 and TRBJ2-1; 7 bases are shared with TRBD2. Per the germline V gene, CDR1 is SGHNT and CDR2 is YENEEA. CDR3 length: 13 residues. Trimming took 2 bases from V and 10 from J; bases not matched to a gene: 5. The CDR3 is CASSLIPAGEQFF. In DNA form, the CDR3 reads TGTGCCAGCAGCTTAATCCCAGCGGGGGAGCAGTTCTTC.

V and J are TRBV30 and TRBJ2-6; D gene ambiguous. Germline V gene data show CDR1 as GTSNPN and CDR2 as SVGIG (reference sequence). The V end lost 5 bases, the J end lost 3 bases, and 11 bases lay between the germline ends. The CDR3 is 14 amino acids. CDR3 region: CAWRRPLGANVLTF. DNA of the CDR3: TGTGCCTGGCGACGGCCGCTTGGGGCCAACGTCCTGACTTTC.

V is TRBV30 and J is TRBJ1-1; D call uncertain. V lost 5 bases and J lost 0, with 13 bases in between. Germline lookup yields CDR1 GTSNPN and CDR2 SVGIG (reference sequence). The CDR3 sequence is 14 residues long. CDR3 protein: CAWAAGRLNTEAFF. CDR3 nucleotides: TGTGCCTGGGCCGCCGGCAGACTGAACACTGAAGCTTTCTTT. Complete variable domain (other parts from reference TRBV30 and TRBJ1-1): SQTIHQWPATLVQPVGSPLSLECTVEGTSNPNLYWYRQAAGRGLQLLFYSVGIGQISSEVPQNLSASRPQDRQFILSSKKLLLSDSGFYLCAWAAGRLNTEAFFGQGTRLTVV.

This chain uses TRBV7-9 with TRBJ2-1; 10 bases fit TRBD2. Unmatched junction bases numbered 7, after V lost 6 bases and J lost 8 bases. The CDR3 totals 14 residues. Looked up from germline, CDR1 is SEHNR and CDR2 is FQNEAQ (reference sequence). The chain's CDR3 is CASSRLAGFYEQFF. The DNA for the CDR3 is TGTGCCAGCAGTCGACTAGCGGGTTTCTATGAGCAGTTCTTC.

The gene calls are TRBV7-8 and TRBJ2-1; no firm D call. This CDR3 is built from 14 residues. The V gene's germline CDR1 is SGHVS and CDR2 FQNEAQ. The germline V and J ends were trimmed by 1 base and 5 bases, with 9 bases remaining between them. The CDR3 here is CASSLETPHNEQFF. The DNA of the CDR3 is TGTGCCAGCAGCTTAGAGACGCCCCACAATGAGCAGTTCTTC.

This sequence joins TRBV9 and TRBJ2-1; D remains ambiguous. The CDR3 totals 12 residues. With 0 bases removed from V and 7 bases from J, the gap between germline ends came to 5 bases. The V gene's germline CDR1 is SGDLS and CDR2 YYNGEE. The CDR3 region has the DNA TGTGCCAGCAGCGTAGATGGGAATGAGCAGTTCTTC. Amino acids: CASSVDGNEQFF.

The V and J genes are TRBV9 and TRBJ2-3; D gene ambiguous. V was shortened by 4 bases and J by 2 bases, with 11 bases between the two germline ends. CDR3 length: 14 residues. CDR1 is SGDLS and CDR2 is YYNGEE in the germline V gene. The CDR3 region is CASSPRGDTDTQYF. The CDR3 DNA reads as TGTGCCAGCAGCCCCCGTGGGGACACAGATACGCAGTATTTT.